This entry lists 26 T cell receptor beta chains sequenced from one sample in a study of T cell responses to AZD1222 COVID-19 vaccine. The assay was immunoSEQ multiplex PCR, and TCRdb's table has in-frame clones only and misses some. The table lists 150,000 to 250,000 clones, approximately 93% of them singletons. The sequenced sample was peripheral blood, obtained 28 days after the second AZD1222 dose. The receptors shown here come from an adult who received the AZD1222 COVID-19 vaccine.

V gene TRBV11-2 combines with J gene TRBJ1-3; no clear D gene. The germline V and J ends were trimmed by 1 base and 5 bases, with 0 bases remaining between them. The length of the CDR3 is 11 residues. Germline V gives CDR1 SGHAT, CDR2 FQNNGV. For the CDR3, the DNA is TGTGCCAGCAGCTTAGGAAACACCATATATTTT. Translation gives CASSLGNTIYF.

The gene calls are TRBV5-1 and TRBJ1-6; D is ambiguous. This CDR3 region has 13 residues. Trimming left V 0 bases short and J 7 bases short, with 5 bases between. Germline V gene sequence: CDR1 SGHRS, CDR2 YFSETQ. CDR3 sequence: CASSLVQNSPLHF. DNA for the CDR3: TGCGCCAGCAGCTTGGTTCAGAATTCACCCCTCCACTTT.

The chain employs TRBV5-5 and TRBJ1-2; 7 bases are a match to TRBD1. V lost 4 bases to trimming and J lost 5 bases; unmatched junction nucleotides: 2. The length of the CDR3 is 12 residues. Germline CDR1 SGHKS, CDR2 YYEKEE (reference sequence). CDR3 sequence: CASSQTGYGYTF. In DNA, the CDR3 is TGTGCCAGCAGCCAGACAGGGTATGGCTACACCTTC.

The V gene is TRBV18, the J gene TRBJ1-6, with 9 positions matching TRBD1. Looked up from germline, CDR1 is KGHSH and CDR2 is LQKENI. The CDR3 is 17 amino acids. J was trimmed by 1 base and V by 2 bases; bases with no gene match: 3. CDR3 sequence: CASSPGDRESYNSPLHF. In DNA form, the CDR3 reads TGTGCCAGCTCACCAGGGGACAGGGAGTCCTATAATTCACCCCTCCACTTT.

Notes on this clone: Distinct nucleotide sequences in the sample also encode this CDR3. This rearrangement joins TRBV6-2 or TRBV6-3 to TRBJ1-3; D is ambiguous. Germline values: CDR1 MNHEY, CDR2 SVGEGT. V dropped 0 bases and J dropped 0 bases, with 6 bases sitting between them. This CDR3 region has 15 residues. CDR3 coding DNA: TGTGCCAGCAGTTACTCTACAGCCTCTGGAAACACCATATATTTT. This sequence encodes CASSYSTASGNTIYF.

The CDR3 region is CASSHRDRGVSPLHF. The CDR3 DNA is TGTGCCAGCAGCCATCGGGACAGGGGAGTCTCACCCCTCCACTTT. This chain connects TRBV4-2 to TRBJ1-6; 10 bases align to TRBD1. CDR3 size: 15 residues. V lost 3 bases to trimming and J lost 10 bases; unmatched junction nucleotides: 6. Germline values: CDR1 LGHNA, CDR2 YNFKEQ.

The rearrangement uses TRBV2 and TRBJ1-5; D might be TRBD1 (6 bases). The CDR3 has 15 residues. The germline gives CDR1 SNHLY, CDR2 FYNNEI. V was cut by 5 bases and J by 6 bases, with 17 bases left in between. The CDR3 loop is CASSSQGTFSQPQHF. The CDR3 DNA follows: TGTGCCAGCAGTAGCCAGGGGACCTTCAGTCAGCCCCAGCATTTT.

This chain joins TRBV6-5 and TRBJ1-4, with 7 bases lining up with TRBD1. Germline CDR1 is MNHEY and CDR2 is SVGAGI. The CDR3 sequence is 14 residues long. Losses at the gene ends were 6 bases for V and 8 bases for J; bases not matched to a gene: 9. CDR3 sequence (DNA): TGTGCCAGCAGACTCACAGGGGCGGGGGAAAAACTGTTTTTT. Its translation: CASRLTGAGEKLFF.

This chain joins TRBV7-2 and TRBJ1-2; unclear D gene. The V gene lost 4 bases and the J gene lost 8 bases, with 14 bases spanning the gap. The CDR3 runs to 13 residues. In germline, CDR1 is SGHTA, CDR2 FQGNSA. The CDR3 bases are TGTGCCAGCAGCTCGGGTCTTACGGGGGGCTACACCTTC. It translates to CASSSGLTGGYTF.

This chain connects TRBV9 to TRBJ1-3; possible D gene TRBD1, 6 bases. The CDR3 consists of 15 residues. Trimming stripped 3 bases from V and 3 bases from J, with 13 bases between. CDR1 SGDLS and CDR2 YYNGEE come from the germline V gene. The DNA of the CDR3 is TGTGCCAGCAGCGACAAAGGGGGAGGTGGAAACACCATATATTTT. Protein product: CASSDKGGGGNTIYF.

This clone occurred once. CDR3 sequence (DNA): TGTGCCATCCGGGACAGGGACATCAGCACAGATACGCAGTATTTT. Translated: CAIRDRDISTDTQYF. The chain couples TRBV10-3 to TRBJ2-3; 9 bases fit TRBD1. Per germline, CDR1 ENHRY and CDR2 SYGVKD. Trimming cost V 8 bases and J 0 bases; bases outside gene matches: 6. This CDR3 region has 15 residues.

The chain combines TRBV4-2 with TRBJ2-7, with TRBD2 matching over 13 bases. The CDR3 covers 16 residues. V was pared by 3 bases and J by 3 bases, with 5 bases of the junction left unmatched. CDR1 is LGHNA, CDR2 YNFKEQ, per germline. CDR3 protein: CASSQGLAGKIYEQYF. As DNA, the CDR3 is TGTGCCAGCAGCCAGGGACTAGCGGGGAAAATCTACGAGCAGTACTTC.

J is TRBJ1-5 and V is TRBV7-8; TRBD1 agrees at 8 bases. V lost 2 bases and J lost 5; bases outside the gene matches: 8. The CDR3 totals 16 residues. Germline lookup yields CDR1 SGHVS and CDR2 FQNEAQ. The CDR3, as DNA: TGTGCCAGCAGCTTACGACAGGGGTTAGGCTATCAGCCCCAGCATTTT. Its protein is CASSLRQGLGYQPQHF.

This chain joins TRBV7-9 and TRBJ2-7; maybe TRBD1 (6 bases). CDR3 length: 13 residues. V was trimmed by 1 base and J by 2 bases, leaving 6 bases between them. Germline V gene lookup returns CDR1 SEHNR and CDR2 FQNEAQ (reference sequence). The CDR3 loop is CASSLDRAYEQYF. CDR3 coding DNA: TGTGCCAGCAGCTTAGACAGGGCCTACGAGCAGTACTTC.

The V gene is TRBV15, the J gene TRBJ2-3; D might be TRBD1 or TRBD2, each matching 5 bases. The germline gives CDR1 LNHNV, CDR2 YYDKDF (reference sequence). Trimming shortened V by 3 bases and J by 4 bases, and 8 bases separated the two germline ends. CDR3 length: 13 amino acids. CDR3 sequence: CATSRRGADTQYF. For the CDR3, the DNA is TGTGCCACCAGCAGGAGGGGCGCAGATACGCAGTATTTT.

The chain links TRBV15 to TRBJ1-3, with D perhaps matching TRBD1 (6 bases). V lost 0 bases and J 1 base, leaving 10 bases between the germline ends. Germline V gene lookup returns CDR1 LNHNV and CDR2 YYDKDF (reference sequence). This CDR3 contains 16 residues. CDR3 amino acids: CATSRDNRESGNTIYF. CDR3 bases: TGTGCCACCAGCAGAGACAACAGGGAGTCTGGAAACACCATATATTTT.

The V and J genes are TRBV15 and TRBJ1-5, with D perhaps TRBD1 (6 bases). CDR1 and CDR2 from the germline V gene are LNHNV and YYDKDF (reference sequence). This CDR3 spans 17 amino acids. Trimming pared 1 base from V and 9 bases from J, leaving 22 bases between. The CDR3, as DNA: TGTGCCACCAGCAGAGTCTCAGGCGGACAGCCAAACCGGCCCCAGCATTTT. The encoded protein is CATSRVSGGQPNRPQHF.

The CDR3 DNA reads TGCGCCAGCAGCCAAGCGACAGGGCCCGACGAGCAGTACTTC. This translates into CASSQATGPDEQYF. The chain joins TRBV4-1 to TRBJ2-7; TRBD1 agrees at 7 bases. Germline assignment: CDR1 MGHRA and CDR2 YSYEKL. Losses at the gene ends were 1 base for V and 5 bases for J; bases not matched to a gene: 5. This CDR3 is 14 amino acids long.

The chain links TRBV18 to TRBJ1-6; weak D call: TRBD1 (5 bases). The germline V and J ends were trimmed by 2 bases and 9 bases, with 17 bases remaining between them. Germline-derived CDR1 and CDR2 are KGHSH and LQKENI. The CDR3 length is 16 residues. The CDR3 is CASSPAGVDSGSPLHF. CDR3 nucleotides: TGTGCCAGCTCACCAGCGGGGGTAGATAGCGGTTCACCCCTCCACTTT.

The rearrangement joins TRBV18 to TRBJ1-1, with D uncertain. Germline V gene sequence: CDR1 KGHSH, CDR2 LQKENI. The V gene lost 6 bases and the J gene lost 11 bases, with 25 bases spanning the gap. CDR3 length: 15 residues. CDR3 nucleotides: TGTGCCAGCTCCTCCCTGCAGTTAGTGACGGGTGTCGCTTTCTTT. It specifies CASSSLQLVTGVAFF.

The rearrangement uses TRBV18 and TRBJ1-1, with D perhaps matching TRBD1 (6 bases). The CDR3 has 16 residues. CDR1 is KGHSH, CDR2 LQKENI, per germline. Trimming shortened V by 5 bases and J by 1 base, and 17 bases separated the two germline ends. The CDR3 is CASSSARGARNTEAFF. The CDR3, as DNA: TGTGCCAGCTCATCAGCGCGGGGGGCGCGGAACACTGAAGCTTTCTTT.

V usage is TRBV18 and J usage is TRBJ1-3; 7 positions match TRBD1. The germline gives CDR1 KGHSH, CDR2 LQKENI. V shed 6 bases and J 3 bases; nucleotides not matched to a gene: 8. The CDR3 has 15 amino acids. CDR3 coding DNA: TGTGCCAGCTCGCTCGACAGGGTAGTTGGAAACACCATATATTTT. Translated, it gives CASSLDRVVGNTIYF.

The rearrangement links TRBV5-6 to TRBJ1-2; D is uncertain. This CDR3 comprises 12 residues. Germline loops: CDR1 SGHDT, CDR2 YYEEEE. V lost 2 bases, J lost 4 bases, and 6 bases lay in between. CDR3 sequence (DNA): TGTGCCAGCAGCTTTTCCAGCTATGGCTACACCTTC. Translated: CASSFSSYGYTF. The full variable domain, completed using reference TRBV5-6 and TRBJ1-2, is DAGVTQSPTHLIKTRGQQVTLRCSPKSGHDTVSWYQQALGQGPQFIFQYYEEEERQRGNFPDRFSGHQFPNYSSELNVNALLLGDSALYLCASSFSSYGYTFGSGTRLTVV.

The J gene is TRBJ2-1, the V gene TRBV5-1, with D possibly TRBD2 on 7 matching bases. CDR1 and CDR2 from the germline V gene are SGHRS and YFSETQ. Trimming pared 0 bases from V and 1 base from J, leaving 11 bases between. The CDR3 runs to 16 residues. The CDR3 nucleotides are TGCGCCAGCAGCTTGGAGGCGGGGGCATCCTACAATGAGCAGTTCTTC. This encodes CASSLEAGASYNEQFF.

V usage is TRBV10-3 and J usage is TRBJ1-3; maybe TRBD1 (5 bases). The length of the CDR3 is 14 residues. The V end was cut by 6 bases, the J end by 0 bases, with 9 bases between. Germline values: CDR1 ENHRY, CDR2 SYGVKD. DNA of the CDR3: TGTGCCATCAGGGGGACGGGCTCTGGAAACACCATATATTTT. Translation: CAIRGTGSGNTIYF.

The V call is TRBV9, the J call TRBJ1-4, with D hard to call. CDR1 and CDR2 (germline): SGDLS, YYNGEE. Trimming left V 4 bases short and J 5 bases short, with 12 bases between. CDR3 size: 14 residues. As DNA, the CDR3 is TGTGCCAGCAGCACTCTTGACGGAAATGAAAAACTGTTTTTT. Translated, it gives CASSTLDGNEKLFF.